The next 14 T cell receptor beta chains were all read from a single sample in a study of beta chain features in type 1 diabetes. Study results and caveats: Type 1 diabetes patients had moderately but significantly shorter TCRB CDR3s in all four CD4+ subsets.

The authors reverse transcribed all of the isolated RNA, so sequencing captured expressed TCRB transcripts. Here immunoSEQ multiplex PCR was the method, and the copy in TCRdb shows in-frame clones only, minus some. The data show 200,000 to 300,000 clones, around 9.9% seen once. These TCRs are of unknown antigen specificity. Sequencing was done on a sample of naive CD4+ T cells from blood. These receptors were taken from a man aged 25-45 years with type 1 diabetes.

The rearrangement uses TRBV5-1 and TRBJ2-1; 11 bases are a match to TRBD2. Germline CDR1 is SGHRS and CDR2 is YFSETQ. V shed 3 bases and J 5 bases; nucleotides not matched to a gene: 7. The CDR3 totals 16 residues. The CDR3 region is CASSSTSGGPHNEQFF. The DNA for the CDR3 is TGCGCCAGCAGCTCCACTAGCGGGGGCCCGCACAATGAGCAGTTCTTC.

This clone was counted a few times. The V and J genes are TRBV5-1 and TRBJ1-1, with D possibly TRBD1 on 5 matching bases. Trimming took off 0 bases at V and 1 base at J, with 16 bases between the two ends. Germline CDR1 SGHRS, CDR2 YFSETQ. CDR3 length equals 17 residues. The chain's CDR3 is CASSLGTWGRANTEAFF. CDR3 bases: TGCGCCAGCAGCTTGGGGACATGGGGCAGAGCGAACACTGAAGCTTTCTTT.

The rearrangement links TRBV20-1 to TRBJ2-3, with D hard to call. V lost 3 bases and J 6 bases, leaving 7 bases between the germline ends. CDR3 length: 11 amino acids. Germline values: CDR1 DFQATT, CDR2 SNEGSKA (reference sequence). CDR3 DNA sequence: TGCAGTGCTAGGGTAGCCGATACGCAGTATTTT. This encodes CSARVADTQYF.

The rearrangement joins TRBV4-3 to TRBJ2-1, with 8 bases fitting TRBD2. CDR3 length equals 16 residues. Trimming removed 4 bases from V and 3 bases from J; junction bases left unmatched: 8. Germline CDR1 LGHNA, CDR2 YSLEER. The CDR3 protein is CASSPRGSGDYNEQFF. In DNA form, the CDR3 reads TGCGCCAGCAGCCCCCGAGGTAGCGGGGACTACAATGAGCAGTTCTTC.

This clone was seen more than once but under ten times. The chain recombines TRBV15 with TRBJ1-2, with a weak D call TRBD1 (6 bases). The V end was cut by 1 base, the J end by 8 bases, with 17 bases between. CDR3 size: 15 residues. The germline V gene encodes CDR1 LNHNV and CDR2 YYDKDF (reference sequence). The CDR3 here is CATSRVQGAVRGYTF. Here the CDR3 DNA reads TGTGCCACCAGCAGAGTACAGGGAGCCGTGAGGGGCTACACCTTC. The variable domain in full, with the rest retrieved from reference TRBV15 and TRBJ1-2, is DAMVIQNPRYQVTQFGKPVTLSCSQTLNHNVMYWYQQKSSQAPKLLFHYYDKDFNNEADTPDNFQSRRPNTSFCFLDIRSPGLGDTAMYLCATSRVQGAVRGYTFGSGTRLTVV.

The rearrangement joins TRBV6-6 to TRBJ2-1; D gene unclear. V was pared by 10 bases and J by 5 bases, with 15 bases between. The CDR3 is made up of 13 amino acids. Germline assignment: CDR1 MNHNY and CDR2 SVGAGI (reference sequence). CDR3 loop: CAIRARYNNEQFF. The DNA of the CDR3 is TGTGCCATCCGCGCCAGGTACAACAATGAGCAGTTCTTC.

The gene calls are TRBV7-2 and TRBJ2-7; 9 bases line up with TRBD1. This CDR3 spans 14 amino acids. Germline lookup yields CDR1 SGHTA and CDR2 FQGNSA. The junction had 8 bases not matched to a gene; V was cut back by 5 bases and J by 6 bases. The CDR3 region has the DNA TGTGCCAGCAGCCCCGTGGGACAGGGTCTCGAGCAGTACTTC. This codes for CASSPVGQGLEQYF. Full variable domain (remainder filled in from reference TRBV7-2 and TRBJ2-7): GAGVSQSPSNKVTEKGKDVELRCDPISGHTALYWYRQSLGQGLEFLIYFQGNSAPDKSGLPSDRFSAERTGGSVSTLTIQRTQQEDSAVYLCASSPVGQGLEQYFGPGTRLTVT.

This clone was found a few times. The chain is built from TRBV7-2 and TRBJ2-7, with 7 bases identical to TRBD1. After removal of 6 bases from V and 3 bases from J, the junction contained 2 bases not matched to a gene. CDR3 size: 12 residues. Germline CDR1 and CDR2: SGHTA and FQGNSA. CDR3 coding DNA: TGTGCCAGCAGTCACAGGGGCTACGAGCAGTACTTC. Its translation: CASSHRGYEQYF.

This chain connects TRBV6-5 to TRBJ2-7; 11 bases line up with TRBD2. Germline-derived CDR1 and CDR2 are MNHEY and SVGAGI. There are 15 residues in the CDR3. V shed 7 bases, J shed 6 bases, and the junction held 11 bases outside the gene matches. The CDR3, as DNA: TGTGCCAGCACCTTTAGCGGGGGGGCATTTCGCGAGCAGTACTTC. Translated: CASTFSGGAFREQYF.

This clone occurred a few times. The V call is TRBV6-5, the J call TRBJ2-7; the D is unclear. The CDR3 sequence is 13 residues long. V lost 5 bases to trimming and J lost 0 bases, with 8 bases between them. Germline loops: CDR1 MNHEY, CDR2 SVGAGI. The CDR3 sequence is CASSQTRSYEQYF. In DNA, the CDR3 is TGTGCCAGCAGTCAGACTCGCTCCTACGAGCAGTACTTC.

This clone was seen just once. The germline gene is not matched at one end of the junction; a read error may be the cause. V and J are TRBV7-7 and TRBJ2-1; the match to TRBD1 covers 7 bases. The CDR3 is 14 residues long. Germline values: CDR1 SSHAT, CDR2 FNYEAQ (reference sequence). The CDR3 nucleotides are TGTGCTAGCAGCTTATCAGACAGGGTCAATGAGCAGTTCTTC. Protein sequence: CASSLSDRVNEQFF.

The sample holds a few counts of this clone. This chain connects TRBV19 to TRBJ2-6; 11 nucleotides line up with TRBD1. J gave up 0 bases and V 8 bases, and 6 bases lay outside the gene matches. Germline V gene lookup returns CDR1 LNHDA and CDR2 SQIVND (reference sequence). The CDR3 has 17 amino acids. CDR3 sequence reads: CASAWDRGSSGANVLTF. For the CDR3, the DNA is TGTGCCAGTGCCTGGGACAGGGGGTCCTCTGGGGCCAACGTCCTGACTTTC.

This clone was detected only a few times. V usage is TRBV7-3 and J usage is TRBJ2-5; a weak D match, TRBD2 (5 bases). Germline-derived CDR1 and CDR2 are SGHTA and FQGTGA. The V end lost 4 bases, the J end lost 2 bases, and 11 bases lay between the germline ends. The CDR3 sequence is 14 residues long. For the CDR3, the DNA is TGTGCCAGCAGCTCGACCGGGAAACAAGAGACCCAGTACTTC. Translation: CASSSTGKQETQYF.

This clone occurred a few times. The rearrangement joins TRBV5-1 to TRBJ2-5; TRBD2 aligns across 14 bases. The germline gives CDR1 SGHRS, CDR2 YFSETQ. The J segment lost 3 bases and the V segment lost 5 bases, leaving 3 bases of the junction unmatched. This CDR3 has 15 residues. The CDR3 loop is CASRRTSGGKETQYF. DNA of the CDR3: TGCGCCAGCAGAAGGACTAGCGGGGGGAAAGAGACCCAGTACTTC.